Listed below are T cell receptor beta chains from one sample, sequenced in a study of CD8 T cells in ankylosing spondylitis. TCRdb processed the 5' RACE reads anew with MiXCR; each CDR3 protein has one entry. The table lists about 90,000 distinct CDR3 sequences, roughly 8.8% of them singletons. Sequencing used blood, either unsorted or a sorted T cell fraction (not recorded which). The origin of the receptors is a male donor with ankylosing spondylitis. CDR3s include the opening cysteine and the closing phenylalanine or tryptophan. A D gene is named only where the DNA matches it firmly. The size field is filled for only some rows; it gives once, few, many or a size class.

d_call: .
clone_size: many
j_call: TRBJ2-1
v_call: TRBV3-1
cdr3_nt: TGTGCCAGCAGCCAAGGAGTCGTAGTAGCTGGGGCTGAGCAGTTCTTC
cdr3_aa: CASSQGVVVAGAEQFF

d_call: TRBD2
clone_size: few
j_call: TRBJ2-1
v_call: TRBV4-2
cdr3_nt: TGTGCCAGCAGCCAAGCACGTGATATCCGGGGAGCGGGAGGCTCCTACAATGAGCAGTTCTTC
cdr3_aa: CASSQARDIRGAGGSYNEQFF

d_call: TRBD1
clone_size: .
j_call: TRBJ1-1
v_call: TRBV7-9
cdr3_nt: TGTGCCAGCAGCTTAGGGGACAGTGAAGCTTTCTTT
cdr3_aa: CASSLGDSEAFF

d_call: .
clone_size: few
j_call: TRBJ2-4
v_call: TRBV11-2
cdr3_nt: TGTGCCAGCAGCTACCCAACCAATTCGTTGGAAGGCGGCAAAAACATTCAGTACTTC
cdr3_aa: CASSYPTNSLEGGKNIQYF

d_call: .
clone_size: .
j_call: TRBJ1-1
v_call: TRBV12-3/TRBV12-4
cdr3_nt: TGTGCCAGCAGTTTAAACAGGGTGGGAACTGAAGCTTTCTTT
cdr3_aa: CASSLNRVGTEAFF

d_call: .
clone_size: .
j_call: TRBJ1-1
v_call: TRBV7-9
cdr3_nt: TGTGCCAGCAGCTTCGAAAACACTGAAGCTTTCTTT
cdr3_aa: CASSFENTEAFF

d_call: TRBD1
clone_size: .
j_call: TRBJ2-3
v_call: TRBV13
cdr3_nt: TGTGCCAGCAGCAACCGGGACAGGAGCACAGATACGCAGTATTTT
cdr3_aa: CASSNRDRSTDTQYF

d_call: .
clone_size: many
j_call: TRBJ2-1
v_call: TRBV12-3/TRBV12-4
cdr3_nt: TGTGCCAGCAGCTACAAAAGCGTTAGCTCCTACAATGAGCAGTTCTTC
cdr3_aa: CASSYKSVSSYNEQFF

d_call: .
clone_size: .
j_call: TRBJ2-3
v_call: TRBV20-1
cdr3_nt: TGCAGTGCTAGAGTTGGTGGTGCTAGCACAGATACGCAGTATTTT
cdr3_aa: CSARVGGASTDTQYF

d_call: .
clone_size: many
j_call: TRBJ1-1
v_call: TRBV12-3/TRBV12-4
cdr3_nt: TGTGCCAGCAGCCCCTGGTACTCGGACACTGAAGCTTTCTTT
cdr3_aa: CASSPWYSDTEAFF

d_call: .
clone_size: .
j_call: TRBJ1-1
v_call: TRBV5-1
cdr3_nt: TGCGCCAGCAGCTTGGATACGGGGAGGAACACTGAAGCTTTCTTT
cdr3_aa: CASSLDTGRNTEAFF

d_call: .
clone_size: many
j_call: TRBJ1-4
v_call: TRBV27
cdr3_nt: TGTGCCAGCAGTTTATCTCCGGGGACTTCTAATGAAAAACTGTTTTTT
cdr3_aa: CASSLSPGTSNEKLFF

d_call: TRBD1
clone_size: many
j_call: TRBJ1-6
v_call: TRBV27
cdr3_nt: TGTGCCAGTGGGACAGCCTCTAATTCACCCCTCCACTTT
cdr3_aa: CASGTASNSPLHF

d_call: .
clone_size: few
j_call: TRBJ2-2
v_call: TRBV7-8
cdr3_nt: TGTGCCAGCAGCGTGACTGACACCGGGGAGCTGTTTTTT
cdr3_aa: CASSVTDTGELFF

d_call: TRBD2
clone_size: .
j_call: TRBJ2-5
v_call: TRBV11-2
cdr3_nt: TGTGCCAGCAGCACTCAACTAGCGGGAGTTGCTAAGACCCAGTACTTC
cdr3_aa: CASSTQLAGVAKTQYF

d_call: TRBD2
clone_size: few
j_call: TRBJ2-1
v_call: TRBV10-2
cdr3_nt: TGCGCCAGCAGTGAACTAGCGGGAGGTCTCGAGCAGTTCTTC
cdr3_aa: CASSELAGGLEQFF

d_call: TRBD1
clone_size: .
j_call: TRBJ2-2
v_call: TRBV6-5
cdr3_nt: TGTGCCGGCAGTTACGGCCAGGGGGCCGGGGAGCTGTTTTTT
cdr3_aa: CAGSYGQGAGELFF

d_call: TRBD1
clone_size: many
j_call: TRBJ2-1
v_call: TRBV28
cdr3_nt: TGTGCCAGCAGCCCTACAGGGGGCCGGTACAATGAGCAGTTCTTC
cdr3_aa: CASSPTGGRYNEQFF

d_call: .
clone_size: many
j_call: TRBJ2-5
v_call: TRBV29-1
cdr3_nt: TGCAGCGTACCGGCGGGACAGCGCCAAGAGACCCAGTACTTC
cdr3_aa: CSVPAGQRQETQYF

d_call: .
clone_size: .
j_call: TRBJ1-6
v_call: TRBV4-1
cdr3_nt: TGCGCCAGCAGCCAACCTGGGCGTGGTACTTCACCCCTCCACTTT
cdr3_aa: CASSQPGRGTSPLHF

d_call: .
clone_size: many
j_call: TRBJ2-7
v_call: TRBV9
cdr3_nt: TGTGCCAGCAGCCCGGCCCCTGCACTCTACGAGCAGTACTTC
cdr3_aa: CASSPAPALYEQYF

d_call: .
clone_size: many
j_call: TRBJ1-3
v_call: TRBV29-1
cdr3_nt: TGCAGCGTTGTCGCTCTGGCCGGGGGTTCTGGAAACACCATATATTTT
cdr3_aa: CSVVALAGGSGNTIYF

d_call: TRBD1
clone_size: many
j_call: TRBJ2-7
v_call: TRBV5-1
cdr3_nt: TGCGCCAGCAGCTGGGACAGCTACGAGCAGTACTTC
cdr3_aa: CASSWDSYEQYF

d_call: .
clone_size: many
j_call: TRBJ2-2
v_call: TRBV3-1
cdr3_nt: TGTGCCAGCAGCCAACGGCTCAGAACCGGGGAGCTGTTTTTT
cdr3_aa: CASSQRLRTGELFF

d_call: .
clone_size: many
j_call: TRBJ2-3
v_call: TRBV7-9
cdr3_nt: TGTGCCACCACCAACAGGGGGGAGGGCCACGATACGCAGTATTTT
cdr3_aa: CATTNRGEGHDTQYF

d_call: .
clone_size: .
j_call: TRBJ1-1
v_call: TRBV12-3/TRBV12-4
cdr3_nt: TGTGCCAGCAGTTCCAGGTTTGAAGCTTTCTTT
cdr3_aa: CASSSRFEAFF

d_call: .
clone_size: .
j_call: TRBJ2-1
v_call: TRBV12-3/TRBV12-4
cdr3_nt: TGTGCCAGCAGTTTAGTTCGGGATGAGCAGTTCTTC
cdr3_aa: CASSLVRDEQFF

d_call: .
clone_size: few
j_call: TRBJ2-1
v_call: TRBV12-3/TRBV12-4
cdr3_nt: TGTGCCAGCAGTCCTGGCGCGGTCTCCTACAATGAGCAGTTCTTC
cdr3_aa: CASSPGAVSYNEQFF

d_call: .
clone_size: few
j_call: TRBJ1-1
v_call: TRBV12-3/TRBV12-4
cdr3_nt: TGTGCCAGCAGTTTAGAGACTCACACTGAAGCTTTCTTT
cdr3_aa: CASSLETHTEAFF

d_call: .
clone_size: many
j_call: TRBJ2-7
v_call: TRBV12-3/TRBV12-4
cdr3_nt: TGTGCCAGCAGTTCGGCGGGATCCTACGAGCAGTACTTC
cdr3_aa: CASSSAGSYEQYF

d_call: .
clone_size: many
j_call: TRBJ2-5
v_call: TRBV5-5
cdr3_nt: TGTGCCAGCAGCTTGGATGTAAAAGAGACCCAGTACTTC
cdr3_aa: CASSLDVKETQYF

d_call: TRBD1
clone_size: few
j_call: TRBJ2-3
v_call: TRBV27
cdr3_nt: TGTGCCAGCATGACAGGGGGTAGCGCAGATACGCAGTATTTT
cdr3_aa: CASMTGGSADTQYF

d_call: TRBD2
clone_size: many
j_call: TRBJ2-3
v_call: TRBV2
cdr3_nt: TGTGCCAGCAGTGAGGGACTAGCGGGGAGCACAGATACGCAGTATTTT
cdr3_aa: CASSEGLAGSTDTQYF

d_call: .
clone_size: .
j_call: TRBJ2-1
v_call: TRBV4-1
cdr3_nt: TGCGCCAGCAGCCAATCACAGGGAGAGTATGATGAGCAGTTCTTC
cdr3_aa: CASSQSQGEYDEQFF

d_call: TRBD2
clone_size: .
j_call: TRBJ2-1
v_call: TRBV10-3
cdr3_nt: TGTGCCATCAGTGATCCGACTAGCGGGGGGGGCTGGAATGAGCAGTTCTTC
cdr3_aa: CAISDPTSGGGWNEQFF

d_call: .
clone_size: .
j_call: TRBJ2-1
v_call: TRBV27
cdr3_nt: TGTGCCAGCAGTTTACCCCCTTACCAGGGGACTGAGCAGTTCTTC
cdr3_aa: CASSLPPYQGTEQFF

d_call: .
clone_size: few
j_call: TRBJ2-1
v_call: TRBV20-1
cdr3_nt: TGCAGTGCTAGAGTTGGCGAGACAGAGCAGTTCTTC
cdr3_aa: CSARVGETEQFF

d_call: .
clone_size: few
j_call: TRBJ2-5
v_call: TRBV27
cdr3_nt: TGTGCCAGCAGTTTATCCCGGGCAGGGGAGTCCCAGTACTTC
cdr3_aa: CASSLSRAGESQYF

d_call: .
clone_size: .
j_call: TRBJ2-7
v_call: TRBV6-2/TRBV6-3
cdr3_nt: TGTGCCAGCAGTTACCTAACTCTAGAACGTAGGGGGACCCCTTCCAACCTCTACGAGCAGTACTTC
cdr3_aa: CASSYLTLERRGTPSNLYEQYF

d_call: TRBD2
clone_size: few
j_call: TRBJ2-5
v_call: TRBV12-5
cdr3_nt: TGTGCTAGTGCCCCCCCGGGAGGAACTAGCGGGAAACAAGAGACCCAGTACTTC
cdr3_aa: CASAPPGGTSGKQETQYF

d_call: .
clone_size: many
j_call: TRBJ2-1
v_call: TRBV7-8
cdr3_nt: TGTGCCAGCAGCTTATTCGGCGCGGTAGGCTCCTACAATGAGCAGTTCTTC
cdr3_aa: CASSLFGAVGSYNEQFF

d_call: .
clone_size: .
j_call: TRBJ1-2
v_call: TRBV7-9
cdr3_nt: TGTGCCAGCAGCCCCCTAGGGGGGGTGGACTATGGCTACACCTTC
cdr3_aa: CASSPLGGVDYGYTF

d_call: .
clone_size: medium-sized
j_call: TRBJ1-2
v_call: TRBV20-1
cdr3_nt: TGCAGTGCTAGGTACCAGAACTATGGCTACACCTTC
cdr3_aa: CSARYQNYGYTF

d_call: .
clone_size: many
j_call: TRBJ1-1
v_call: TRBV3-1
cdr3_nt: TGTGCCAGCAGCCAAGATGGGCAGGCGACGTATACAGCTTTCTTT
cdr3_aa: CASSQDGQATYTAFF

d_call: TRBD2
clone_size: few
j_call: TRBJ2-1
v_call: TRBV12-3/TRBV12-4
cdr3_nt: TGTGCCAGCAGTTTAGGGACTAGCGATGAGCAGTTCTTC
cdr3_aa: CASSLGTSDEQFF

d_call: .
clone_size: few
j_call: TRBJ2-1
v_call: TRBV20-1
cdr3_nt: TGCAGTGCTAGAGTGAGGTGGGCCCCGTACAATGAGCAGTTCTTC
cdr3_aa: CSARVRWAPYNEQFF

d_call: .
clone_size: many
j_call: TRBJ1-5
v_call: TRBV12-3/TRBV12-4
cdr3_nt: TGTGCCAGCAGTATAAACCCGTATCAGCCCCAGCATTTT
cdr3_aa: CASSINPYQPQHF

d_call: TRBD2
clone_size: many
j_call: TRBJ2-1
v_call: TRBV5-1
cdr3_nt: TGCGCCAGCAGCCTTCGGGCGGGAGGGCCAGCATACAATGAGCAGTTCTTC
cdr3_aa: CASSLRAGGPAYNEQFF

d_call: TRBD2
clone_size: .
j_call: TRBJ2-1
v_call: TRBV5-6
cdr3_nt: TGTGCCAGCAGCCCACCGACTAGCGGGTCCTACAATGAGCAGTTCTTC
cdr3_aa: CASSPPTSGSYNEQFF

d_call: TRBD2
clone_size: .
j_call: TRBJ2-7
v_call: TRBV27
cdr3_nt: TGTGCCAGCAGCATAGCGGGAGGGGTCTACGAGCAGTACTTC
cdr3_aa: CASSIAGGVYEQYF

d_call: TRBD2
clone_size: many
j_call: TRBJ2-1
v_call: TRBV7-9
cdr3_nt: TGTGCCAGCAGCCCCTTGACTAGCGGCTCCTACAATGAGCAGTTCTTC
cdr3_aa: CASSPLTSGSYNEQFF